The T cell receptor beta chain under discussion was sequenced for a study of shared clonotypes between healthy human individuals. Findings of the study overall: Non-shared clonotypes had lower generation probabilities than clonotypes shared by all four sorted-subset donors.

CDR1 and CDR2 (germline): SGDLS, YYNGEE. V lost 3 bases and J lost 5; bases outside the gene matches: 6. This CDR3 comprises 14 residues. At deep level, the assay was performed. Sorted subsets were amplified in replicate PCRs using around 220 ng DNA, roughly 30,000 T cell genomes. Profiled with immunoSEQ multiplex PCR; TCRdb holds only in-frame clones, not every one. The data hold 1,500,000 or so clones, with over 95% observed a single time. Everyone who donated was a Caucasian adult who lived in Nashville, Tennessee. Concerning this clone itself: Its antigen is still unknown.

The chain uses TRBV9 and TRBJ2-7; 9 positions agree with TRBD1. The sample consisted of naive CD4+ T cells sorted from blood. Specified subset: CD45RA+ positively selected. The receptor was isolated from a man aged 30 to 39 in good health. The CDR3 DNA reads TGTGCCAGCAGCGGAGGACAGGGGTCCCACGAGCAGTACTTC. Translated, it gives CASSGGQGSHEQYF.